The T cell receptor (beta chain) under discussion was sequenced for a study of neurological immune-mediated disorders (dated by TCRdb to between 2018 and 2020). For the wider study: Among the roughly 35 multiple sclerosis patients, relapsing-remitting MS accounted for about 31 and secondary progressive MS accounted for 3. Peripheral blood TCR-beta repertoires from patients with HTLV-I-associated myelopathy (HAM/TSP), patients with multiple sclerosis, and healthy controls were compared in the study using UMI-based sequencing. The approximately 110 TCR-beta libraries included longitudinal samples, technical triplicates and paired sorted CD4+ and CD8+ T-cell subsets alongside PBMC samples. The cohort comprised 65 to 75 subjects: 15 or so HAM/TSP patients, 35 or so multiple sclerosis patients and around 20 healthy controls. Study-level results and caveats: The MS cluster was not associated with any clinical or MRI features, and the authors stated that larger cohorts are needed. Across subjects, expanded clones never shared an identical CDR3 amino acid sequence, which suggests that the TCR-beta repertoires in every group were private. In a phylogenetic analysis, the repertoires of 18 out of 34 MS patients fell into a single cluster of related CDR3 sequences, pointing to a possible signature at the repertoire level. The highest TCR clonal expansion was observed in HAM/TSP patients, whereas the lowest was observed in MS patients, even when compared with healthy controls.

Unsorted PBMC libraries were generated from 2 million PBMCs stored in RNAlater at -80 °C until RNA extraction. Multiple sclerosis patients were enrolled in a US clinical protocol evaluating disease progression by magnetic resonance imaging. Peripheral blood underwent Ficoll-Hypaque density gradient centrifugation to isolate PBMCs, which were then cryopreserved in liquid nitrogen. From its cysteine to its phenylalanine, the CDR3 spans 15 amino acids. Solely the CDR3 DNA is kept, with 45 bases framed from the first base. Germline trimming: 6 bases from V, 8 bases from J; junction bases outside gene matches: 12. The germline V gene (reference sequence) yields DFQATT for CDR1 and SNEGSKA for CDR2. This clonotype occurred many times. Its specific antigen is unknown. No base quality values were provided; no much bigger clone lies one nucleotide off. cDNA synthesis used template-switch 5'RACE with a primer carrying a 10-nucleotide random unique molecular identifier tagging each TCR transcript. Each sequencing run produced over 190 million TCR-beta sequences covering 15-18 subjects. The RNeasy kit was used to extract total RNA. The KAPA Real-time Library Amplification kit was used to amplify TCR-beta VDJ regions with primers for the TCR constant region and the 5'RACE anchor. A first PCR added sample indexes and Illumina adaptors, after which a second PCR increased the library yield. After Ampure bead purification, the roughly 650 bp TCR product was size-selected on a 2% E-gel SizeSelection system. Before pooling, libraries had their quality checked on a Bioanalyzer, their concentration measured with Qubit, and their quantity determined with the Kapa Library Quantification kit. Libraries were sequenced paired-end 2 x 150 bp on an Illumina HiSeq 2500. To increase sequence diversity, about 25-30% phiX was spiked into each library pool. The source study handled its data this way. The quality-filtered reads were processed with the UMI-based MiGEC pipeline, whose error correction step removed more than 75% of the raw TCR sequences. VDJ genes were aligned to IMGT germline references, and each clonotype was defined by a unique CDR3 amino acid sequence together with V-J genes. Clonal expansion, Shannon diversity, and CDR3 relatedness (CalcPairwiseDistances, ClusterSamples) were evaluated with VDJtools, and phylogenetic trees were built with CLCbio workbench. Using coefficient-of-variation modelling across technical triplicates, the study counted a clone as expanded if it had at least 8 unique UMIs. TCRdb took the public reads, trimmed them with fastp at Q25, ran MiXCR for clone calling and kept in-frame beta chains. Rows merge per CDR3 protein into single entries with the most common DNA and genes. The V and J calls were determined by TCRdb, not by the authors. The sample table contains 55,000 or so distinct CDR3 sequences; only one count was recorded for 4% to 5.5% of them. 2.9% of the sample is taken by the ten largest.

This chain joins TRBV20-1 to TRBJ1-6; 8 central nucleotides agree with TRBD1. The sample was PBMCs. This clonotype was obtained from a man aged 50 to 59 with multiple sclerosis. The DNA is TGCAGTGCCCGGACAGGGTCCCCGCGGGATTCACCCCTCCACTTT. Translated, this gives CSARTGSPRDSPLHF.